The next 27 T cell receptor beta chains were all read from a single sample in a study of OX40 agonist ivuxolimab in advanced cancers. Repertoires were generated with immunoSEQ multiplex PCR, while TCRdb's copy carries only in-frame clones and drops some. The top ten hold about 2% of the sample, which has around 61,000 clones, approximately 88% seen once. The sample in question was CD4+ or CD8+ T cells sorted from blood, obtained in a trial of the OX40 agonist ivuxolimab. These receptors were taken from an adult with an advanced solid tumor such as melanoma, head and neck, liver or kidney cancer.

This chain connects TRBV5-1 to TRBJ2-2; possibly TRBD2 for D (6 bases). Trimming shortened V by 2 bases and J by 2 bases, and 10 bases separated the two germline ends. CDR3 size: 15 residues. In germline, CDR1 is SGHRS, CDR2 YFSETQ. CDR3 bases: TGCGCCAGCAGCTTTGTGGACTATAACACCGGGGAGCTGTTTTTT. This gives the protein CASSFVDYNTGELFF. The whole variable domain, remainder taken from reference TRBV5-1 and TRBJ2-2, is KAGVTQTPRYLIKTRGQQVTLSCSPISGHRSVSWYQQTPGQGLQFLFEYFSETQRNKGNFPGRFSGRQFSNSRSEMNVSTLELGDSALYLCASSFVDYNTGELFFGEGSRLTVL.

The rearrangement links TRBV13 to TRBJ2-4; tentatively, D is TRBD2 (7 bases). The CDR3 contains 14 residues. Trimming left V 3 bases short and J 8 bases short, with 14 bases between. CDR1 PRHDT and CDR2 FYEKMQ come from the germline V gene (reference sequence). CDR3 sequence (DNA): TGTGCCAGCAGCTTGTACACGGGGGGCGACATTCAGTACTTC. Translated, it gives CASSLYTGGDIQYF.

J is TRBJ2-3 and V is TRBV7-3; D not certain. This CDR3 has 15 amino acids. In germline, CDR1 is SGHTA, CDR2 FQGTGA. V lost 3 bases and J 1 base, leaving 11 bases between the germline ends. CDR3 sequence reads: CASSFRQAGTDTQYF. Here the CDR3 DNA reads TGTGCCAGCAGCTTTAGGCAGGCGGGCACAGATACGCAGTATTTT.

This chain connects TRBV4-3 to TRBJ1-2; D may be TRBD1 (6 bases). V was shortened by 0 bases and J by 7 bases, with 15 bases between the two germline ends. Looked up from germline, CDR1 is LGHNA and CDR2 is YSLEER. The CDR3 loop spans 15 amino acids. CDR3 sequence: CASSQDLPEQGGYTF. CDR3 DNA: TGCGCCAGCAGCCAAGATCTTCCGGAACAGGGTGGCTACACCTTC.

The chain has TRBV30 and TRBJ2-7; D not resolved. The germline V and J ends were trimmed by 2 bases and 4 bases, with 6 bases remaining between them. Per germline, CDR1 GTSNPN and CDR2 SVGIG (reference sequence). The CDR3 sequence is 11 residues long. CDR3 sequence reads: CAWSSGYEQYF. DNA for the CDR3: TGTGCCTGGAGTTCGGGTTACGAGCAGTACTTC.

This sequence joins TRBV5-1 and TRBJ1-2; D possibly corresponds to TRBD1 (5 bases). V lost 1 base and J 2 bases, leaving 12 bases between the germline ends. This CDR3 has 15 residues. Germline V gene sequence: CDR1 SGHRS, CDR2 YFSETQ. This chain's CDR3 is CASSLRGSQNYGYTF. The CDR3, as DNA: TGCGCCAGCAGCTTGAGGGGTAGTCAGAACTATGGCTACACCTTC.

V and J are TRBV7-9 and TRBJ2-3; D not resolved. Germline CDR1 SEHNR, CDR2 FQNEAQ (reference sequence). Trimming cost V 5 bases and J 6 bases, with 24 bases left between them. This CDR3 spans 17 amino acids. The chain's CDR3 is CASSPKGRMASRDTQYF. The CDR3 coding sequence is TGTGCCAGCAGCCCCAAGGGCAGGATGGCGAGCAGGGATACGCAGTATTTT.

The chain has TRBV12-2 and TRBJ2-5; the D call in the table, TRBD2, was not verified against the DNA. TRBV12-2 is noted as a pseudogene. The CDR3 loop spans 17 amino acids. The chain's CDR3 is CASRLARPGTYQETQYF. CDR3 DNA sequence: TGTGCAAGTCGCTTAGCGCGGCCGGGAACGTACCAAGAGACCCAGTACTTC.

The rearrangement joins TRBV5-1 to TRBJ2-4; D remains ambiguous. CDR1 SGHRS and CDR2 YFSETQ come from the germline V gene. Between the trimmed V and J ends, which lost 0 bases and 9 bases, there was a span of 10 bases. The CDR3 is 13 residues long. CDR3 protein: CASSLGAPGIQYF. The CDR3 DNA reads TGCGCCAGCAGCTTGGGAGCTCCTGGCATTCAGTACTTC. Full variable domain (rest looked up from reference TRBV5-1 and TRBJ2-4): KAGVTQTPRYLIKTRGQQVTLSCSPISGHRSVSWYQQTPGQGLQFLFEYFSETQRNKGNFPGRFSGRQFSNSRSEMNVSTLELGDSALYLCASSLGAPGIQYFGAGTRLSVL.

The V and J genes are TRBV19 and TRBJ1-1; D ambiguous. With 7 bases removed from V and 4 bases from J, the gap between germline ends came to 16 bases. From germline, CDR1 is LNHDA and CDR2 SQIVND (reference sequence). The CDR3 has 14 residues. The CDR3 loop is CASNIGTGSTEAFF. CDR3 in DNA: TGTGCCAGTAACATAGGAACGGGCAGCACTGAAGCTTTCTTT.

This chain joins TRBV2 and TRBJ2-7; TRBD1 matches at 9 bases. The CDR3 covers 15 residues. V trimming: 3 bases; J trimming: 1 base; junction bases outside the gene matches: 4. Looked up from germline, CDR1 is SNHLY and CDR2 is FYNNEI. The CDR3 nucleotides read TGTGCCAGCAGTGAGAGGGACAGGGCGTCCTACGAGCAGTACTTC. Its translation: CASSERDRASYEQYF.

CDR3 amino acids: CASSYRSSQETQYF. The CDR3 DNA sequence: TGTGCCAGCAGTTACCGGTCTTCGCAAGAGACCCAGTACTTC. The chain is built from TRBV6-5 and TRBJ2-5; D gene unclear. Trimming took 2 bases from V and 2 from J, leaving 9 bases between them. The germline CDR1 and CDR2 sequences are MNHEY and SVGAGI. The CDR3 contains 14 residues.

The CDR3 sequence: CASSFRTRTRGEQFF. CDR3 bases: TGTGCCAGCAGCTTTCGGACAAGGACGAGGGGTGAGCAGTTCTTC. The chain combines TRBV7-2 with TRBJ2-1; D may be TRBD1 or TRBD2 (5 bases each). The germline V gene encodes CDR1 SGHTA and CDR2 FQGNSA. The germline V and J ends were trimmed by 3 bases and 9 bases, with 18 bases remaining between them. This CDR3 region has 15 residues.

The chain links TRBV5-6 to TRBJ1-1; D uncertain. In germline, CDR1 is SGHDT, CDR2 YYEEEE. The CDR3 is 13 amino acids. The V end lost 7 bases, the J end lost 1 base, and 11 bases lay between the germline ends. DNA for the CDR3: TGTGCCAGCTCAACCCCGCGGAACACTGAAGCTTTCTTT. Its protein product is CASSTPRNTEAFF. The variable domain in full, with the rest retrieved from reference TRBV5-6 and TRBJ1-1, is DAGVTQSPTHLIKTRGQQVTLRCSPKSGHDTVSWYQQALGQGPQFIFQYYEEEERQRGNFPDRFSGHQFPNYSSELNVNALLLGDSALYLCASSTPRNTEAFFGQGTRLTVV.

The V call is TRBV5-8, the J call TRBJ2-1, with D unclear. The germline CDR1 and CDR2 sequences are SGHTS and YDEGEE. CDR3 length equals 12 residues. Trimming removed 0 bases from V and 14 bases from J, with 12 bases in between. The DNA of the CDR3 is TGTGCCAGCAGCTTGGTGGCACACACCGAGTTCTTC. As protein: CASSLVAHTEFF.

The chain recombines TRBV7-3 with TRBJ2-2; 7 bases map to TRBD2. The CDR3 extends over 13 amino acids. The V and J ends lost 6 bases and 7 bases, in that order; junction bases with no gene match: 5. Germline values: CDR1 SGHTA, CDR2 FQGTGA. CDR3 residues: CASRAGPLGELFF. CDR3 nucleotide sequence: TGTGCCAGCAGAGCGGGACCACTCGGGGAGCTGTTTTTT.

The V gene is TRBV5-6, the J gene TRBJ2-2; TRBD2 might be the D (6 bases). This CDR3 spans 14 amino acids. V was trimmed by 7 bases and J by 6 bases, leaving 16 bases between them. Germline lookup yields CDR1 SGHDT and CDR2 YYEEEE. The CDR3 bases are TGTGCCAGCCGGCGCAGGGAGGACGCCGGGGAGCTGTTTTTT. This encodes CASRRREDAGELFF.

The chain joins TRBV23-1 to TRBJ1-5; D possibly corresponds to TRBD1 (6 bases). TRBV23-1 belongs to the ORF category, with a function that is uncertain. Trimming pared 6 bases from V and 6 bases from J, leaving 21 bases between. The CDR3 runs to 16 residues. The CDR3 reads CASRSNEDRRGQPQHF. The CDR3 nucleotides are TGCGCCAGCAGATCCAATGAAGACAGGCGAGGTCAGCCCCAGCATTTT.

The chain is built from TRBV2 and TRBJ2-3; possibly TRBD2 for D (6 bases). Deletions cut 4 bases from V and 2 bases from J, with 19 bases between. The CDR3 is made up of 17 amino acids. Per the germline V gene, CDR1 is SNHLY and CDR2 is FYNNEI. CDR3 nucleotide sequence: TGTGCCAGCAGTGGTTTCGGGAGATCGGGCTCCACAGATACGCAGTATTTT. Translating it yields CASSGFGRSGSTDTQYF.

The chain recombines TRBV6-5 with TRBJ1-1; no clear D gene. Germline CDR1 MNHEY, CDR2 SVGAGI. V lost 5 bases and J 5 bases, leaving 12 bases between the germline ends. The CDR3 covers 13 residues. DNA for the CDR3: TGTGCCAGCAGTCAGCGAGGGTGGACTGAAGCTTTCTTT. This gives the protein CASSQRGWTEAFF.

This clone occurred once. The V and J genes are TRBV29-1 and TRBJ2-7; maybe TRBD1 (7 bases). The CDR3 consists of 11 residues. In germline, CDR1 is SQVTM, CDR2 ANQGSEA. Trimming shortened V by 4 bases and J by 9 bases, and 13 bases separated the two germline ends. The CDR3 DNA reads as TGCAGCGTTGGCCGACAGGGAGGGCAGTACTTC. Its translation is CSVGRQGGQYF.

The chain combines TRBV5-4 with TRBJ1-3; the D gene is possibly TRBD1 (5 bases). Trimming shortened V by 4 bases and J by 0 bases, and 14 bases separated the two germline ends. Germline V gene data show CDR1 as SGHNT and CDR2 as YYREEE (reference sequence). This CDR3 spans 16 amino acids. The CDR3 DNA reads as TGTGCCAGCAGCCCACCCACCGGGACCTCTGGAAACACCATATATTTT. This sequence encodes CASSPPTGTSGNTIYF.

The chain employs TRBV6-1 and TRBJ2-7, with D possibly being TRBD2 (6 bases). Germline V CDR1 and CDR2: MNHNS, SASEGT. CDR3 size: 14 residues. Trimming took off 2 bases at V and 3 bases at J, with 11 bases between the two ends. In nucleotides, the CDR3 is TGTGCCAGCAGTGAACAGTCAGCGGGCTACGAGCAGTACTTC. This sequence encodes CASSEQSAGYEQYF.

The rearrangement joins TRBV30 to TRBJ2-1; D unclear. The CDR3 spans 14 residues. Trimming took 4 bases from V and 4 from J, leaving 14 bases between them. CDR1 and CDR2 (germline): GTSNPN, SVGIG (reference sequence). CDR3 nucleotides: TGTGCCTGGACCCCCGTGGGCCCTTACAATGAGCAGTTCTTC. Translating it yields CAWTPVGPYNEQFF. The entire variable domain, with the rest obtained from reference TRBV30 and TRBJ2-1, is as follows: SQTIHQWPATLVQPVGSPLSLECTVEGTSNPNLYWYRQAAGRGLQLLFYSVGIGQISSEVPQNLSASRPQDRQFILSSKKLLLSDSGFYLCAWTPVGPYNEQFFGPGTRLTVL.

The CDR3 DNA follows: TGCGCCAGCAGCTTGTATGGGACTAGCGGGTACGAGCAGTACTTC. The encoded protein is CASSLYGTSGYEQYF. The V and J genes are TRBV5-1 and TRBJ2-7; 12 nucleotides match TRBD2. J gave up 4 bases and V 1 base, and 3 bases lay outside the gene matches. The CDR3 has 15 residues. CDR1 SGHRS and CDR2 YFSETQ come from the germline V gene.

A few counts support this clone. V is TRBV11-3 and J is TRBJ2-7; D is unclear. The germline V gene has CDR1 SGHNT and CDR2 YENEEA. With 0 bases removed from V and 0 bases from J, the gap between germline ends came to 9 bases. The CDR3 runs to 15 residues. Here the CDR3 DNA reads TGTGCCAGCAGCTTAGAGGGCGGTGACTCCTACGAGCAGTACTTC. Residues: CASSLEGGDSYEQYF.

The V and J genes are TRBV4-3 and TRBJ2-3, with unresolved D. The CDR3 sequence is 15 residues long. Germline CDR1 reads LGHNA; CDR2 reads YSLEER. V shed 4 bases and J shed 5 bases, with 16 bases lying between them. The CDR3 DNA reads TGCGCCAGCAGCCTCAAGTGGTCCTCTGAAGATACGCAGTATTTT. Amino acid sequence: CASSLKWSSEDTQYF.